This T cell receptor beta chain derives from a study of blood T cell repertoires in COVID-19. Study-level background: From the United States, Italy and Spain came samples of acute and convalescent COVID-19. Sources were T cells, B-cell-depleted T cells, or PBMCs; the material itself was cDNA or gDNA.

Trimming pared 6 bases from V and 3 bases from J, leaving 12 bases between. CDR3 length: 14 residues. Germline V gene data show CDR1 as MGHDK and CDR2 as SYGVNS. Original analysis: Using reference gene primer amplification, nucleated cell counts were estimated. This table comes from immunoSEQ multiplex PCR, and its TCRdb copy is limited to in-frame clones, with some not included. V and J calls and clone size are as listed in that table; D and trimming were resolved from the DNA. The sample has 24,000 or so clones; around 87% are singletons. Sequencing used peripheral blood. The receptor was isolated from a human donor in a cohort sampled during active COVID-19. The donor label of this sample is uncertain. The J gene is TRBJ2-1, the V gene TRBV25-1; D possibly corresponds to TRBD2 (6 bases). DNA of the CDR3: TGTGCCAGCAGGGGGGGAAGTTACTACAATGAGCAGTTCTTC. Translation: CASRGGSYYNEQFF.